This TCR beta chain originates from a study of T cell responses to AZD1222 COVID-19 vaccine. General study points: Only a handful of people who got AZD1222 tested seropositive at baseline. Mapped onto spike, vaccine-associated CD4 TCRs spanned it and were dominant at 160-218 and 743-854.

The CDR3 has 14 residues. The V gene end was trimmed by 5 bases and the J gene end by 2 bases; junction bases not matched to a gene: 7. Germline lookup yields CDR1 GTSNPN and CDR2 SVGIG (reference sequence). Comment on this clone: The antigen is not known.

Sequenced by immunoSEQ multiplex PCR; TCRdb stores in-frame clones only, minus some. Of 130,000 to 150,000 clones listed, roughly 87% are singletons. The J gene is TRBJ1-2, the V gene TRBV30; 8 bases match TRBD1. The clonotype was recovered from an adult who received the AZD1222 COVID-19 vaccine. The specimen was peripheral blood, collected 28 days after the second AZD1222 dose. For the CDR3, the DNA is TGTGCCTGGTACCCCGGACAGGGCAACTATGGCTACACCTTC. It encodes CAWYPGQGNYGYTF.